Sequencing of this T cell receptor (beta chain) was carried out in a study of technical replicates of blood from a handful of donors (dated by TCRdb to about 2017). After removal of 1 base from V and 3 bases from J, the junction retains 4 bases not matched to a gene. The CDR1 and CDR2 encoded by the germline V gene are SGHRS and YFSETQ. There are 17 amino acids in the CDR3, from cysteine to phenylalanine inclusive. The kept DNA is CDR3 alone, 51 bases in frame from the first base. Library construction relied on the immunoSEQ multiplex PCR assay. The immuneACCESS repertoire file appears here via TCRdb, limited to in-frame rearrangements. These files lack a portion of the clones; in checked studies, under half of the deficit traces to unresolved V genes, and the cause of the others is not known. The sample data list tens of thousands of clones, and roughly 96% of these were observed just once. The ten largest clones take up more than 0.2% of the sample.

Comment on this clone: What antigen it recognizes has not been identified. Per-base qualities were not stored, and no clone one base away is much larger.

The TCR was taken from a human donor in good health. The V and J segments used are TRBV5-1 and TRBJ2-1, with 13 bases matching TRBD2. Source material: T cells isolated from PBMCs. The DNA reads TGCGCCAGCAGCTTGCTCGGACTAGCGGGAGTCTACAATGAGCAGTTCTTC. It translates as CASSLLGLAGVYNEQFF.